This T cell receptor beta chain stems from a study of blood T cell repertoires in COVID-19 (dated by TCRdb to about 2020). Describing the broader study: The collaborator samples originated in the United States, Italy and Spain and spanned the acute and convalescent phases of COVID-19. The material from the prospective study consisted of cDNA or gDNA derived from T cells, B-cell-depleted T cells, or PBMCs. Deeply sampled blood TCRbeta repertoires from subjects exposed to, actively infected with, or recovered from COVID-19 were included in the dataset. The repertoires were released in a freely available public database meant as a resource for research on the immune response to SARS-CoV-2. The samples were drawn from two sources: the first 160 participants of the ongoing ImmuneRACE study, and 1,000 to 1,500 subjects contributed by 6 global collaborators. A de-identified subject ID, COVID-19 status, age in years and sex were almost always included in the sample metadata. Where available, HLA class I and class II types were obtained from metadata supplied by the sample provider rather than from assay-based typing.

Collaborating institutions collected whole blood in K2EDTA tubes following their own protocols. Collaborator samples were shipped for TCRbeta analysis as frozen whole blood, isolated PBMCs, or DNA extracted from either sample type. TCRbeta CDR3 regions were amplified from genomic DNA using the immunoSEQ Assay, a bias-controlled multiplex PCR. From the authors' description of their analysis: The number of nucleated cells in each sample was estimated from the amplification of reference gene primers within the assay. To quantify the absolute abundance of each unique TCRbeta CDR3 rearrangement, sequence reads were collapsed and filtered. For each sample, productive Simpson clonality was calculated by taking the square root of Simpson's diversity index across productive rearrangements. Drawn from immuneACCESS, this table holds only the in-frame rearrangements with V and J called that TCRdb kept. Clones are partly lost; checked studies trace under half to an unresolved V gene and leave the rest unexplained. V and J calls and clone size come straight from that table; D and trimming were deduced from the DNA. The sample table contains 97,000 or so clones; only one count was recorded for about 78% of them. The top ten clones comprise around 9.8% of the sample.

A remark on this clone: It lacks a known antigen. No qualities accompany the bases; no much larger clone lies one base away.

What the research found in general, with its limitations: The amount of clinical and demographic metadata varied by source and participant and was provided uncurated.

CDR3 length: 14 amino acids, cysteine to phenylalanine. The read is trimmed to its CDR3 DNA, 42 bases read in frame from base 1. V is cut back by 4 bases and J by 13 bases, with 15 bases in the junction unmatched. Taken from the germline V gene, the CDR1 and CDR2 loops are MDHEN and SYDVKM. Source material: peripheral blood. The rearrangement combines TRBV28 with TRBJ2-7; TRBD1 agrees with 8 junctional bases. The receptor's source is a man aged 55 to 69 with active or convalescent COVID-19. The CDR3 here reads CASSSHGTGFPGYF. The sequenced DNA is TGTGCCAGCAGTTCCCACGGGACAGGTTTCCCGGGTTACTTC.